Listed below are T cell receptor beta chains from one sample, sequenced in a study of blood T cells in healthy people across ages. In TCRdb, the 5' RACE reads were re-called with MiXCR into one record per CDR3 protein. This sample has 1.5 million to 1.9 million distinct CDR3 sequences, with about 42% found just once. The sample consisted of blood. All receptors come from a woman between 18 and 30 years old in good health. The CDR3 runs from the conserved cysteine through the conserved F or W. The D gene is left open where the match is weak. Clone size is given for some rows only: seen once, a few or many times, or a class if the clone is expanded.

-	TRBV21-1	TRBJ2-7	-	TGTGCCAGCAGCAAACGGGGTACAAGCTCCTACGAGCAGTACTTC	CASSKRGTSSYEQYF
many	TRBV4-1	TRBJ1-5	-	TGCGCCAGCAGCCAAGAAATTAGGCAGCCCCAGCATTTT	CASSQEIRQPQHF
-	TRBV5-1	TRBJ2-7	TRBD1	TGCGCCAGCAGCTGGGGGATGGGACAGGGAAACTACGAGCAGTACTTC	CASSWGMGQGNYEQYF
once	TRBV7-9	TRBJ2-7	TRBD2	TGTGCCAGCAGCAAGACCGGGACTAGCGGGGTGGGTCTGAGCAATGAGCAGTACTTC	CASSKTGTSGVGLSNEQYF
-	TRBV29-1	TRBJ1-1	-	TGCAGCGTTGGACTAAGGGCGAACACTGAAGCTTTCTTT	CSVGLRANTEAFF
-	TRBV12-3/TRBV12-4	TRBJ2-7	-	TGTGCCAGCAGCTTTGGGGGGCCGAACTACGAGCAGTACTTC	CASSFGGPNYEQYF
few	TRBV5-1	TRBJ2-7	-	TGCGCCAGCAGCACCCCCAGCGGCCCCTCCTACGAGCAGTACTTC	CASSTPSGPSYEQYF
-	TRBV4-1	TRBJ1-2	-	TGCGCCAGCAGCCAAGTGCAGGGTTTGGGTGGCTACACCTTC	CASSQVQGLGGYTF
once	TRBV12-3/TRBV12-4	TRBJ2-5	-	TGTGCCAGCAGCCCAGTTAGGGATAGAACCCAGTACTTC	CASSPVRDRTQYF
-	TRBV10-3	TRBJ1-1	TRBD1	TGTGCCATCAGTTCGCGGGACAGTGAAGCTTTCTTT	CAISSRDSEAFF
few	TRBV29-1	TRBJ2-3	-	TGCAGCGTTGGCCTTCTTGGCAGGGAAATTATTGGTACGCAGTATTTT	CSVGLLGREIIGTQYF
-	TRBV20-1	TRBJ1-6	-	TGCAGTGCTCTGGGGGCCTCTACAATACGTAATTCACCCCTCCACTTT	CSALGASTIRNSPLHF
-	TRBV20-1	TRBJ1-2	-	TGCAGTGCTAGGAAGACAGGAAGCACCCATGACGTGGGCTACACCTTC	CSARKTGSTHDVGYTF
few	TRBV28	TRBJ2-1	TRBD2	TGTGCCAGCAGTGCCGGGACTAGGCCATACAATGAGCAGTTCTTC	CASSAGTRPYNEQFF
-	TRBV6-2/TRBV6-3	TRBJ2-6	TRBD2	TGTGCCAGCAGTTACCCGCTAGGGAGGGCTGGGGCCAACGTCCTGACTTTC	CASSYPLGRAGANVLTF
-	TRBV20-1	TRBJ1-4	-	TGCAGTGCTTGGGACCTTATCAATGAAAAACTGTTTTTT	CSAWDLINEKLFF
-	TRBV7-9	TRBJ2-7	-	TGTGCCAGCAGCCCAGGTGGCCCAAGCTTTTTGGAGCAGTACTTC	CASSPGGPSFLEQYF
few	TRBV28	TRBJ2-2	TRBD1	TGTGCCAGCAGTTTATATTATTTGCCACGACAGGGGAACACCGGGGAGCTGTTTTTT	CASSLYYLPRQGNTGELFF
-	TRBV4-1	TRBJ2-1	-	TGCGCCAGCAGCCAAGTATGGGACGCCGCCTACAATGAGCAGTTCTTC	CASSQVWDAAYNEQFF
few	TRBV13	TRBJ1-6	-	TGTGCCAGCAGCTCCGGACAAAGTAATTCACCCCTCCACTTT	CASSSGQSNSPLHF
few	TRBV6-4	TRBJ2-3	-	TGTGCCAGCAGTGCCAAAGCAGTTAGCACAGATACGCAGTATTTT	CASSAKAVSTDTQYF
many	TRBV29-1	TRBJ2-3	TRBD1	TGCAGCGTTGCACAGGGGGCCGATACGCAGTATTTT	CSVAQGADTQYF
-	TRBV9	TRBJ2-7	-	TGTGCCAGCAGCGTAGACCCCCAGGTGGGGGACTACGAGCAGTACTTC	CASSVDPQVGDYEQYF
-	TRBV7-2	TRBJ2-5	-	TGTGCCAGCAGCACAGCTAGTGGCCAGACCCAGTACTTC	CASSTASGQTQYF
-	TRBV27	TRBJ2-1	TRBD2	TGTGCCAGCAGTCTTATAGGGAGCGGGGGGGCCAACAATGAGCAGTTCTTC	CASSLIGSGGANNEQFF
-	TRBV20-1	TRBJ2-1	TRBD2	TGCAGTGCTAGAGTGGGACTAGCGGTCTACAATGAGCAGTTCTTC	CSARVGLAVYNEQFF
-	TRBV27	TRBJ2-7	TRBD1	TGTGCCAGCAGTACCCCGTCAGGGGGTACCTACGAGCAGTACTTC	CASSTPSGGTYEQYF
-	TRBV28	TRBJ1-2	-	TGTGCCATCGGTACAGGTTCAGCTAACTATGGCTACACCTTC	CAIGTGSANYGYTF
few	TRBV29-1	TRBJ1-2	TRBD1	TGCAGCGTTGATCGACAGGGGGATGGTGGCTACACCTTC	CSVDRQGDGGYTF
-	TRBV2	TRBJ2-7	-	TGTGCCAGCAGTTATGACAGGACCCCCTCCTACGAGCAGTACTTC	CASSYDRTPSYEQYF
few	TRBV7-2	TRBJ2-5	-	TGTGCCAGCAGCTTAACAGCTACTCAAGAGACCCAGTACTTC	CASSLTATQETQYF
-	TRBV7-2	TRBJ2-4	TRBD1	TGTGCCAGCAGCGTCCAACAGGGGGCCAAAAACATTCAGTACTTC	CASSVQQGAKNIQYF
-	TRBV29-1	TRBJ1-1	-	TGCAGCGTGAGATTTGAAGACACCGAAGCTTTCTTT	CSVRFEDTEAFF
-	TRBV6-2/TRBV6-3	TRBJ2-3	TRBD2	TGTGCCACCGCGGGGGAGATGACAGATACGCAGTATTTT	CATAGEMTDTQYF
-	TRBV10-3	TRBJ2-3	-	TGTGCCATCAGTGTCGAGCGCACAGATACGCAGTATTTT	CAISVERTDTQYF
few	TRBV28	TRBJ2-5	-	TGTGCCAGCAGTTTGCATGCGGAGAGCCAAGAGACCCAGTACTTC	CASSLHAESQETQYF
few	TRBV7-9	TRBJ2-7	TRBD1	TGTGCCAGCACCCAATATGGACAGGGTGGCGAGCAGTACTTC	CASTQYGQGGEQYF
-	TRBV20-1	TRBJ2-7	-	TGCAGTGCTAGCGACGACAGGCTCTACGAGCAGTACTTC	CSASDDRLYEQYF
few	TRBV3-1	TRBJ1-2	-	TGTGCCAGCAGGAACACGGGAAGCTATGGCTACACCTTC	CASRNTGSYGYTF
-	TRBV7-2	TRBJ1-6	TRBD1	TGTGCCAGCAGTCGGGACAGGGGAAGTTCACCCCTCCACTTT	CASSRDRGSSPLHF
once	TRBV6-1	TRBJ1-2	TRBD1	TGTGCCAGCAGTGAAGCGGGGACAGGGCTCATTGGCTACACCTTC	CASSEAGTGLIGYTF
-	TRBV4-3	TRBJ2-3	TRBD2	TGCGCCAGCAGCCCTACGGCTGGACTAGAGGGTTCTGATACGCAGTATTTT	CASSPTAGLEGSDTQYF
-	TRBV9	TRBJ2-2	TRBD2	TGTGCCAGCAGGGCCTCGGGCGGGAGAACCGGGGAGCTGTTTTTT	CASRASGGRTGELFF
-	TRBV27	TRBJ2-2	-	TGTGCCGGCAGTTTAGGACACCGGAACACCGGGGAGCTGTTTTTT	CAGSLGHRNTGELFF
many	TRBV7-2	TRBJ2-3	-	TGTGCCAGCAGCTTAAGGGGGGGAGATACGCAGTATTTT	CASSLRGGDTQYF
-	TRBV5-1	TRBJ2-5	-	TGCGCCAGCAGCTACCGGCAAGAGCAGTACTTC	CASSYRQEQYF
few	TRBV27	TRBJ2-1	TRBD1	TGTGCCAGCAGAACTTGGGACAGGGTCCACAATGAGCAGTTCTTC	CASRTWDRVHNEQFF
-	TRBV6-6	TRBJ2-3	-	TGTGCCAGCAGTTCAGCGGAGGATACGCAGTATTTT	CASSSAEDTQYF
once	TRBV29-1	TRBJ2-7	-	TGCAGCGTTGGGGTGCGTGTAGGCTACGAGCAGTACTTC	CSVGVRVGYEQYF
-	TRBV4-1	TRBJ2-7	TRBD2	TGCGCCAGCAGCCAATCTACTAGCGGGGGGCCCCTCTCCTACGAGCAGTACTTC	CASSQSTSGGPLSYEQYF
few	TRBV2	TRBJ2-7	-	TGTGCCAGCAGCGAAGAGGACATCTCCTACGAGCAGTACTTC	CASSEEDISYEQYF
-	TRBV4-2	TRBJ2-7	TRBD2	TGTGCCAGCAGCCAAGATGGCACTAGCGGCCCCTACGAGCAGTACTTC	CASSQDGTSGPYEQYF